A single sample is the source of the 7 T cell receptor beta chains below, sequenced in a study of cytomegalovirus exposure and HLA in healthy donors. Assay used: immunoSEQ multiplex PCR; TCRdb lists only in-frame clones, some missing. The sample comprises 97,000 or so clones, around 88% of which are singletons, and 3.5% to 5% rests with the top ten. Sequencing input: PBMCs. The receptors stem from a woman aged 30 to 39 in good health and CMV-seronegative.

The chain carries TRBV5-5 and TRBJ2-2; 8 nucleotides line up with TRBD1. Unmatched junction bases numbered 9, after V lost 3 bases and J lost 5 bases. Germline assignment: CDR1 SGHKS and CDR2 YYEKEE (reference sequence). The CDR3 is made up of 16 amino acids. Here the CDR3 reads CASSSHAQGATGELFF. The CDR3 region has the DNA TGTGCCAGCAGCTCCCACGCCCAGGGGGCGACCGGGGAGCTGTTTTTT.

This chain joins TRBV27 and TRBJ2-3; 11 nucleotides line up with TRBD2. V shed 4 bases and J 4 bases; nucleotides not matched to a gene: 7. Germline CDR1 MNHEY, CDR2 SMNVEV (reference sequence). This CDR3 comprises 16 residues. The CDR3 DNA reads TGTGCCAGCAGTTCCCTCCTAGCGGGGGGACCAGATACGCAGTATTTT. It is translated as CASSSLLAGGPDTQYF.

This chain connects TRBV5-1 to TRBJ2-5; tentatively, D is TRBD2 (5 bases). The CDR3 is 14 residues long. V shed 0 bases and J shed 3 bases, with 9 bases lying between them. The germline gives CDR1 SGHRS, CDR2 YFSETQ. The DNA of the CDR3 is TGCGCCAGCAGCTTGGTTCTAGCCGAAGAGACCCAGTACTTC. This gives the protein CASSLVLAEETQYF. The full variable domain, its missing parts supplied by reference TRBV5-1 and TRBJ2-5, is KAGVTQTPRYLIKTRGQQVTLSCSPISGHRSVSWYQQTPGQGLQFLFEYFSETQRNKGNFPGRFSGRQFSNSRSEMNVSTLELGDSALYLCASSLVLAEETQYFGPGTRLLVL.

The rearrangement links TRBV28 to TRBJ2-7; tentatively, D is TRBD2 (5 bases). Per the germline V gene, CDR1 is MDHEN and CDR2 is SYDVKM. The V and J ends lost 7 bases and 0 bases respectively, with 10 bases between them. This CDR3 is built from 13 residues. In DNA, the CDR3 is TGTGCCAGCACTAGCCCCCCCTCCTACGAGCAGTACTTC. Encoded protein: CASTSPPSYEQYF.

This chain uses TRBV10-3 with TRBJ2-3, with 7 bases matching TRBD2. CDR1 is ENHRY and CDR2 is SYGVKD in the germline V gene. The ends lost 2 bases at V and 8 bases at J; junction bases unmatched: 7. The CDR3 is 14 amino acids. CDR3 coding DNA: TGTGCCATCAGTGAGCCTTTCCCGGGGGGTACGCAGTATTTT. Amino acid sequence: CAISEPFPGGTQYF.

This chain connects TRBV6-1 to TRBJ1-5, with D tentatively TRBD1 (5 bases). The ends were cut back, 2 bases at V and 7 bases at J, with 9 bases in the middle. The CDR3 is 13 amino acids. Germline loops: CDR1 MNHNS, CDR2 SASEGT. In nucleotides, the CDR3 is TGTGCCAGCAGTGAAATCGACAGACAGCCCCAGCATTTT. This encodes CASSEIDRQPQHF.

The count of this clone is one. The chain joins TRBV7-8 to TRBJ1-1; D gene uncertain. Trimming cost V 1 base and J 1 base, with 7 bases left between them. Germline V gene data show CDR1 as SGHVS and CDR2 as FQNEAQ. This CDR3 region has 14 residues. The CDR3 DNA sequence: TGTGCCAGCAGCTTAGTGATCGGGAACACTGAAGCTTTCTTT. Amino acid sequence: CASSLVIGNTEAFF.